Shown below are 32 T cell receptor beta chains from a single sample sequenced in a study of T cells in Graves' hyperthyroidism and ophthalmopathy. The TCR beta CDR3 regions underwent amplification using RNA transcripts as the source. The HTBI primer set drove a first-round RT-PCR of the TCR CDR3. MiXCR was run by TCRdb on the multiplex PCR reads, yielding one entry per CDR3 protein. This table has hundreds of thousands of distinct CDR3 sequences, 45% appearing once. The sequenced sample was peripheral blood or thyroid tissue (not recorded which). The origin of the receptors is an adult man with Graves' disease, either hyperthyroidism or ophthalmopathy (not recorded which).

In this sample, this clonotype turned up a few times. The CDR3, as DNA: TGTGCCACCGAAGGGACAGGGTTTCAGCCCCAGCATTTT. Amino acid sequence: CATEGTGFQPQHF. The chain links TRBV19 to TRBJ1-5; TRBD1 matches at 9 bases. Germline V lookup: CDR1 LNHDA, CDR2 SQIVND (reference sequence). This CDR3 is built from 13 residues. The ends lost 10 bases at V and 6 bases at J; junction bases unmatched: 7.

The chain joins TRBV7-8 to TRBJ1-1, with D possibly being TRBD1 (6 bases). Trimming left V 6 bases short and J 2 bases short, with 13 bases between. CDR1 and CDR2 from the germline V gene are SGHVS and FQNEAQ. The CDR3 contains 14 residues. The CDR3 bases are TGTGCCAGCAGTGAACAGGGTATTAACACTGAAGCTTTCTTT. As protein: CASSEQGINTEAFF.

This clonotype was seen a few times. The chain joins TRBV6-5 to TRBJ2-5; D possibly corresponds to TRBD1 (5 bases). The CDR3 consists of 16 residues. Germline CDR1 is MNHEY and CDR2 is SVGAGI. V was clipped by 5 bases and J by 2 bases, with 18 bases between them. CDR3 sequence: CASSEARGALQETQYF. In DNA, the CDR3 is TGTGCCAGCAGTGAAGCGCGTGGGGCCCTTCAAGAGACCCAGTACTTC.

With regard to this clonotype: An end of the junction differs from the germline gene, which may be a read error. The chain has TRBV19 and TRBJ1-6; 12 bases fit TRBD1. Germline V lookup: CDR1 LNHDA, CDR2 SQIVND (reference sequence). The CDR3 runs 15 residues. CDR3 amino acids: CASSFKGQGASPLRF. DNA for the CDR3: TGTGCCAGTAGTTTCAAGGGACAGGGGGCTTCACCCCTCCGCTTT.

The V and J genes are TRBV7-2 and TRBJ2-7, with a weak D call TRBD2 (5 bases). Trimming removed 5 bases at V and 2 bases at J, with 10 bases between. The CDR3 is 13 residues long. The V gene's germline CDR1 is SGHTA and CDR2 FQGNSA. The CDR3 DNA is TGTGCCAGCAGCCAGACTACCACCTACGAGCAGTACTTC. This sequence encodes CASSQTTTYEQYF.

The genes are TRBV20-1 and TRBJ1-1, with D possibly matching TRBD1 (5 bases). This CDR3 region has 13 residues. Germline CDR1 DFQATT, CDR2 SNEGSKA (reference sequence). Between the trimmed V and J ends, which lost 0 bases and 6 bases, there was a span of 11 bases. CDR3 nucleotide sequence: TGCAGTGCTAGAGATTACCGGGGGGCTGAAGCTTTCTTT. The encoded protein is CSARDYRGAEAFF.

The J gene is TRBJ2-7, the V gene TRBV20-1; 10 bases are shared with TRBD2. Germline assignment: CDR1 DFQATT and CDR2 SNEGSKA (reference sequence). Trimming took 3 bases from V and 4 from J; bases not matched to a gene: 9. This CDR3 comprises 15 residues. The CDR3 nucleotides are TGCAGTGCTAGTGACCTAGCGGGAGTTCGTTACGAGCAGTACTTC. It encodes CSASDLAGVRYEQYF.

This clonotype was detected only once. The genes are TRBV29-1 and TRBJ1-2; D gene ambiguous. Germline assignment: CDR1 SQVTM and CDR2 ANQGSEA. Trimming took 8 bases from V and 4 from J, leaving 11 bases between them. The CDR3 extends over 11 amino acids. The CDR3 reads CSSEASYGYTF. In DNA, the CDR3 is TGCAGCAGTGAAGCTTCCTATGGCTACACCTTC.

For this clonotype: This sequence may be a read error, since a much larger clone differs from it by one base. V and J are TRBV7-3 and TRBJ1-2; D might be TRBD1 (6 bases). Germline CDR1 and CDR2: SGHTA and FQGTGA. The CDR3 length is 15 residues. The CDR3 coding sequence is TGTGCCGGCAGCTTAGGGGCAGGGGCAGACTATGGCTACACCTTC. It codes for CAGSLGAGADYGYTF. The complete variable domain, with remaining parts taken from reference TRBV7-3 and TRBJ1-2, reads GAGVSQTPSNKVTEKGKYVELRCDPISGHTALYWYRQSLGQGPEFLIYFQGTGAADDSGLPNDRFFAVRPEGSVSTLKIQRTERGDSAVYLCAGSLGAGADYGYTFGSGTRLTVV.

Many counts were recorded for this clonotype. The CDR3 DNA is TGTGCCAGCAGTGACGGGACCGCAGGTGAAAAACTGTTTTTT. Encoded protein: CASSDGTAGEKLFF. The chain recombines TRBV2 with TRBJ1-4; tentative D call: TRBD1 (5 bases). V was trimmed by 3 bases and J by 7 bases, leaving 12 bases between them. This CDR3 comprises 14 residues. Germline V CDR1 and CDR2: SNHLY, FYNNEI.

The chain uses TRBV7-8 and TRBJ2-7; TRBD1 is a possible D gene (5 bases). The CDR3 runs 16 residues. V was cut by 5 bases and J by 4 bases, with 21 bases left in between. In germline, CDR1 is SGHVS, CDR2 FQNEAQ. The DNA for the CDR3 is TGTGCCAGCAGCCCCTCCCTCAGGGCGGCTTTGTACGAGCAGTACTTC. Translation gives CASSPSLRAALYEQYF.

The chain combines TRBV29-1 with TRBJ1-3, with 8 nucleotides matching TRBD1. The germline gives CDR1 SQVTM, CDR2 ANQGSEA. The V segment lost 6 bases and the J segment 7 bases; nucleotides outside the gene matches: 5. The CDR3 length is 12 residues. The CDR3 DNA sequence: TGCAGCGTCCGGACAGGGACGAACACCATATATTTT. Amino acid sequence: CSVRTGTNTIYF.

Points on this clonotype: One base away lies a much larger clone, so this may be a sequencing read error. The chain recombines TRBV24-1 with TRBJ2-7; 13 bases agree with TRBD2. The CDR3 sequence is 15 residues long. Per germline, CDR1 KGHDR and CDR2 SFDVKD. As DNA, the CDR3 is TGTGCCATCAGTGGCGGGACTAGCGGGATCTACGAGCAGTACTTC. This translates into CAISGGTSGIYEQYF.

V and J are TRBV5-1 and TRBJ2-7; no clear D gene. This CDR3 contains 14 residues. Germline CDR1 and CDR2: SGHRS and YFSETQ. Trimming pared 0 bases from V and 4 bases from J, leaving 11 bases between. Here the CDR3 reads CASSLASGQYEQYF. The CDR3 region has the DNA TGCGCCAGCAGCTTGGCCTCCGGGCAGTACGAGCAGTACTTC.

This clonotype occurred a few times. The gene calls are TRBV6-4 and TRBJ2-7; possible D gene TRBD2, 6 bases. V gave up 5 bases and J gave up 3 bases, with 11 bases separating them. Germline loops: CDR1 MRHNA, CDR2 SNTAGT. This CDR3 has 13 residues. CDR3 loop: CASSYFGGYEQYF. CDR3 in DNA: TGTGCCAGCAGTTACTTCGGGGGCTACGAGCAGTACTTC.

The gene calls are TRBV20-1 and TRBJ2-7; D unresolved. The CDR3 is 12 residues long. V was clipped by 0 bases and J by 6 bases, with 9 bases between them. CDR1 and CDR2 from the germline V gene are DFQATT and SNEGSKA (reference sequence). DNA for the CDR3: TGCAGTGCTAGAGATCTCCTAGGCGAGCAGTACTTC. It specifies CSARDLLGEQYF.

The rearrangement links TRBV25-1 to TRBJ1-4; possible D gene TRBD1, 6 bases. Germline V gives CDR1 MGHDK, CDR2 SYGVNS. Deletions cut 8 bases from V and 5 bases from J, with 18 bases between. The CDR3 length is 15 residues. The CDR3 bases are TGTGCCAGCGTTGAACAAACAGGGAGGAATGAAAAACTGTTTTTT. It encodes CASVEQTGRNEKLFF.

A word on this clonotype: The junction differs from germline at one of its ends, possibly a read error. This rearrangement joins TRBV29-1 to TRBJ1-1; 10 bases align to TRBD1. Germline lookup yields CDR1 SQVTM and CDR2 ANQGSEA. The CDR3 is 13 amino acids. This CDR3 is CASSPDRGPEAFF. For the CDR3, the DNA is TGTGCCAGCAGTCCAGACAGGGGGCCTGAAGCTTTCTTT. The full variable domain, in which reference TRBV29-1 and TRBJ1-1 provide the parts outside the CDR3, is SAVISQKPSRDICQRGTSLTIQCQVDSQVTMMFWYRQQPGQSLTLIATANQGSEATYESGFVIDKFPISRPNLTFSTLTVSNMSPEDSSIYLCASSPDRGPEAFFGQGTRLTVV.

This clonotype has just a few counts. The genes are TRBV7-9 and TRBJ2-7, with 7 bases identical to TRBD1. The V gene end was trimmed by 5 bases and the J gene end by 0 bases; junction bases not matched to a gene: 7. Germline V gene lookup returns CDR1 SEHNR and CDR2 FQNEAQ (reference sequence). The CDR3 contains 15 residues. The CDR3 reads CASSPGQRLSYEQYF. CDR3 DNA sequence: TGTGCCAGCAGCCCGGGACAGCGCCTCTCCTACGAGCAGTACTTC.

This clonotype has only a few counts. The chain is built from TRBV5-1 and TRBJ1-4, with D perhaps matching TRBD1 (6 bases). Germline V gene sequence: CDR1 SGHRS, CDR2 YFSETQ. Trimming took 0 bases from V and 14 from J, leaving 17 bases between them. The CDR3 contains 14 residues. CDR3 DNA sequence: TGCGCCAGCAGCTTGGAAGGTGTGGGACAACAGCTGTTTTTT. Translating gives CASSLEGVGQQLFF.

This clonotype was found a few times. The rearrangement links TRBV7-8 to TRBJ2-5; no reliable D call. V was shortened by 4 bases and J by 2 bases, with 17 bases between the two germline ends. Per germline, CDR1 SGHVS and CDR2 FQNEAQ. CDR3 size: 16 residues. CDR3 amino acids: CASSSNTNQKQETQYF. In DNA, the CDR3 is TGTGCCAGCAGCTCAAACACCAACCAAAAACAAGAGACCCAGTACTTC. Drawing the rest from reference TRBV7-8 and TRBJ2-5, the complete variable domain is GAGVSQSPRYKVAKRGQDVALRCDPISGHVSLFWYQQALGQGPEFLTYFQNEAQLDKSGLPSDRFFAERPEGSVSTLKIQRTQQEDSAVYLCASSSNTNQKQETQYFGPGTRLLVL.

The sample holds a few counts of this clonotype. The CDR3 reads CASSLVGGGSEAFF. CDR3 nucleotide sequence: TGCGCCAGCAGCTTGGTGGGCGGGGGGTCCGAAGCTTTCTTT. The chain carries TRBV5-1 and TRBJ1-1; the D gene is possibly TRBD1 (5 bases). The CDR3 extends over 14 amino acids. V was shortened by 0 bases and J by 8 bases, with 14 bases between the two germline ends. In germline, CDR1 is SGHRS, CDR2 YFSETQ.

V gene TRBV20-1 combines with J gene TRBJ2-7; 8 nucleotides match TRBD2. CDR1 DFQATT and CDR2 SNEGSKA come from the germline V gene (reference sequence). Trimming cost V 0 bases and J 2 bases; bases outside gene matches: 6. The CDR3 is made up of 15 amino acids. The chain's CDR3 is CSARDSGGKPYEQYF. For the CDR3, the DNA is TGCAGTGCTAGAGATTCGGGGGGGAAACCCTACGAGCAGTACTTC.

This clonotype was detected a few times. This may be a read error, as it is one base from a much larger clone. The chain joins TRBV10-3 to TRBJ1-1, with 7 bases lining up with TRBD1. Germline loops: CDR1 ENHRY, CDR2 SYGVKD. CDR3 length equals 13 residues. Germline trimming cut 2 bases from V and 3 bases from J; bases unmatched to any gene: 0. CDR3 nucleotides: TGTGCCATCAGTGAGGACAGGGACACTGAAGCTTTCTTT. Amino acid sequence: CAISEDRDTEAFF.

The chain has TRBV12-5 and TRBJ1-5; 10 bases line up with TRBD1. The germline V gene has CDR1 LGHNT and CDR2 FRNRAP. CDR3 length equals 17 residues. The V gene end was trimmed by 1 base and the J gene end by 6 bases; junction bases not matched to a gene: 9. CDR3 region: CASGLDGPGQGSQPQHF. The DNA for the CDR3 is TGTGCTAGTGGTTTGGACGGACCGGGACAGGGGAGTCAGCCCCAGCATTTT.

The chain joins TRBV29-1 to TRBJ1-3; 7 nucleotides line up with TRBD1. With V trimmed by 5 bases and J by 7 bases, 5 bases remained unmatched. The CDR3 extends over 12 amino acids. CDR1 is SQVTM and CDR2 is ANQGSEA in the germline V gene. CDR3: CSVHRGMNTIYF. DNA of the CDR3: TGCAGCGTTCACAGGGGCATGAACACCATATATTTT. Variable domain in full (rest from reference TRBV29-1 and TRBJ1-3): SAVISQKPSRDICQRGTSLTIQCQVDSQVTMMFWYRQQPGQSLTLIATANQGSEATYESGFVIDKFPISRPNLTFSTLTVSNMSPEDSSIYLCSVHRGMNTIYFGEGSWLTVV.

On this clonotype: This may stem from a read error, because a much larger clone lies one nucleotide away. The chain joins TRBV7-2 to TRBJ2-5; TRBD1 matches 7 bases. There are 15 residues in the CDR3. Trimming at V came to 3 bases and at J to 7 bases, leaving 11 bases not matched to a gene. Germline loops: CDR1 SGHTA, CDR2 FQGNSA. CDR3 sequence reads: CASSFPSKGGGTQYF. In DNA form, the CDR3 reads TGTGCCAGCAGCTTCCCCTCGAAAGGGGGCGGGACCCAGTACTTC.

V is TRBV2 and J is TRBJ1-2, with 8 bases identical to TRBD1. The CDR3 spans 13 residues. CDR1 is SNHLY and CDR2 is FYNNEI in the germline V gene. Trimming took 10 bases from V and 4 from J; bases not matched to a gene: 8. CDR3 coding DNA: TGTGCCAAAGGGACAGGCGGCACCTATGGCTACACCTTC. It codes for CAKGTGGTYGYTF.

The rearrangement joins TRBV5-2 to TRBJ1-4; the table's D gene call, TRBD1, was not cross checked with the DNA. TRBV5-2 is classified as a pseudogene. The CDR3 runs to 13 residues. The CDR3 is CASNTGTNEKLFF. The DNA of the CDR3 is TGTGCCAGCAACACAGGGACTAATGAAAAACTGTTTTTT.

This clonotype occurred a few times. V usage is TRBV12-3 or TRBV12-4 and J usage is TRBJ1-2; unclear D gene. V lost 3 bases to trimming and J lost 6 bases, with 11 bases between them. The CDR3 loop spans 13 amino acids. CDR3 nucleotide sequence: TGTGCCAGCAGTTTCCTTCAAACCAATGGCTACACCTTC. It codes for CASSFLQTNGYTF.

The chain employs TRBV19 and TRBJ1-6, with 8 bases identical to TRBD1. The CDR3 has 14 residues. Germline V gives CDR1 LNHDA, CDR2 SQIVND (reference sequence). The V segment lost 7 bases and the J segment 7 bases; nucleotides outside the gene matches: 6. In DNA form, the CDR3 reads TGTGCCAGTACTCCGACAGGGGAGAATTCACCCCTCCACTTT. Translated: CASTPTGENSPLHF.

The chain employs TRBV10-3 and TRBJ1-6, with D unresolved. Germline lookup yields CDR1 ENHRY and CDR2 SYGVKD. The CDR3 extends over 15 amino acids. V lost 8 bases to trimming and J lost 1 base, with 12 bases between them. DNA for the CDR3: TGTGCCATCGGTAGGGTCACTTCCTATAATTCACCCCTCCACTTT. Translation: CAIGRVTSYNSPLHF.